This TCR beta chain was documented in a study of preoperative IRX-2 immunotherapy in early breast cancer. J lost 5 bases, V lost 3 bases, and 4 bases had no gene match. The CDR3 runs 15 residues. Germline values: CDR1 SGHNT, CDR2 YENEEA. Regarding treatment: preoperative locoregional IRX-2 cytokine immunotherapy. This phase Ib study tested locoregional IRX-2 cytokine immunotherapy given before surgery. Sequenced by immunoSEQ multiplex PCR; TCRdb stores in-frame clones only, minus some. The sample lists roughly 27,000 clones; 65% to 85% were seen once. V usage is TRBV11-3 and J usage is TRBJ1-5, with 10 positions matching TRBD1. Specimen: lymph node tissue, collected before IRX-2 immunotherapy. The source of this sequence is a human donor with breast cancer. As DNA, the CDR3 is TGTGCCAGCAGCTTGGGACAGGGGCCGCATCAGCCCCAGCATTTT. The encoded protein is CASSLGQGPHQPQHF.